This T cell receptor beta chain was captured by sequencing in a study of T cell responses to AZD1222 COVID-19 vaccine. Some clones are missing from TCRdb's copy, which holds only in-frame ones; the method was immunoSEQ multiplex PCR. The sample records around 130,000 clones, 86% being singletons. Trimming shortened V by 1 base and J by 8 bases, and 11 bases separated the two germline ends. Germline CDR1 and CDR2: SEHNR and FQNEAQ (reference sequence). This CDR3 is 13 amino acids long. This receptor was obtained from an adult in good health. The input for sequencing was peripheral blood, taken on day 0 of AZD1222 vaccination. The V gene is TRBV7-9, the J gene TRBJ1-2; D not resolved. The CDR3 loop reads CASSLDGLMGYTF. For the CDR3, the DNA is TGTGCCAGCAGCTTAGATGGCCTGATGGGCTACACCTTC.